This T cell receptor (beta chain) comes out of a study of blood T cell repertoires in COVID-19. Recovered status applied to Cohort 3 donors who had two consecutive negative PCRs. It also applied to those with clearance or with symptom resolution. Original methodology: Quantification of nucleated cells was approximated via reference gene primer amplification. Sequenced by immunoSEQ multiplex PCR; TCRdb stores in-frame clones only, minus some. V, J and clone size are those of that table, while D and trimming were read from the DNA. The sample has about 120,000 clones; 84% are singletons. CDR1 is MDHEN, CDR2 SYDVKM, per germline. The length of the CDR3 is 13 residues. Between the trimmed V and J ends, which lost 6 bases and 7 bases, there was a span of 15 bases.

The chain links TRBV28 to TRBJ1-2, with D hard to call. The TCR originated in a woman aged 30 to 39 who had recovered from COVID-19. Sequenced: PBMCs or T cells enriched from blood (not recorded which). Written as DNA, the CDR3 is TGTGCCAGCAGCTTACGGTCTCCCCCTGGCTACACCTTC. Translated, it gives CASSLRSPPGYTF.